This T cell receptor beta chain was captured by sequencing in a study of blood T cell repertoires in COVID-19. Assay used: immunoSEQ multiplex PCR; TCRdb lists only in-frame clones, some missing. Among about 120,000 clones, around 81% were seen once, and the ten largest hold roughly 17%. This clone was recorded at least ten times. In germline, CDR1 is LNHDA, CDR2 SQIVND (reference sequence). The ends lost 4 bases at V and 6 bases at J; junction bases unmatched: 11. The CDR3 length is 16 residues. This TCR was sampled from a man in his thirties or forties with COVID-19, enrolled during active disease. Sequenced input: peripheral blood. The V and J genes are TRBV19 and TRBJ1-5, with TRBD1 identical over 8 bases. CDR3 sequence reads: CASSKLTGDGSQPQHF. The CDR3 nucleotides are TGTGCCAGTAGTAAATTGACAGGGGACGGTAGTCAGCCCCAGCATTTT.